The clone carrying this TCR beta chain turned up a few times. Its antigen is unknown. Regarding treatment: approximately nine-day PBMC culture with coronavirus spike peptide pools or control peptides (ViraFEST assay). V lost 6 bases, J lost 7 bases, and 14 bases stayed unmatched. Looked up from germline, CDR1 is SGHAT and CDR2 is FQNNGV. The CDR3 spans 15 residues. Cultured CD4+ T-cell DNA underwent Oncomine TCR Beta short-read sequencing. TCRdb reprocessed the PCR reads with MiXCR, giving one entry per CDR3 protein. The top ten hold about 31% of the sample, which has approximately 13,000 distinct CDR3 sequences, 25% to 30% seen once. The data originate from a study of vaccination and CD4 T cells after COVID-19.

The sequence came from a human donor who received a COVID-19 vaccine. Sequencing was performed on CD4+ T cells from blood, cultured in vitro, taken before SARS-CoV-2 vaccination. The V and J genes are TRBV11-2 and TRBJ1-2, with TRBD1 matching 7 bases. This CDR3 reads CASRETRGSLGGYTF. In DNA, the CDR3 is TGTGCCAGCAGAGAAACCAGGGGGTCGTTGGGTGGCTACACCTTC. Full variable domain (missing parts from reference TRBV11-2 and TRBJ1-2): EAGVAQSPRYKIIEKRQSVAFWCNPISGHATLYWYQQILGQGPKLLIQFQNNGVVDDSQLPKDRFSAERLKGVDSTLKIQPAKLEDSAVYLCASRETRGSLGGYTFGSGTRLTVV.